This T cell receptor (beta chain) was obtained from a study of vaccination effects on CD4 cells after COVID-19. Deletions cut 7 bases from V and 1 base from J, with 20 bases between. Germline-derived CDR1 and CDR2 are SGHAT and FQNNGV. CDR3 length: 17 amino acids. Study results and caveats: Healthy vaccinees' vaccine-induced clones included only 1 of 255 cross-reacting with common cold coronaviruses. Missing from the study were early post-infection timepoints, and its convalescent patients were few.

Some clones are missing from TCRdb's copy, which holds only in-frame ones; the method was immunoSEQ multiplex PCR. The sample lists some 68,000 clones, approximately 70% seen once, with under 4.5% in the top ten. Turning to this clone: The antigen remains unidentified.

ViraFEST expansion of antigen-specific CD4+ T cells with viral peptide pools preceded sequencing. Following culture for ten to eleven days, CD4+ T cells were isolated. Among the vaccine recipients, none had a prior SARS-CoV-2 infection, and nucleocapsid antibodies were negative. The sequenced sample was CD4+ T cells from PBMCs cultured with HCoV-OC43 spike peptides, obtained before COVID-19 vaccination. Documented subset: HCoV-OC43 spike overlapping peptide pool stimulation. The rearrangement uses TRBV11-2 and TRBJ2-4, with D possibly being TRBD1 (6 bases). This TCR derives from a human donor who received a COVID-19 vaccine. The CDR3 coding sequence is TGTGCCAGCACCCTAGGGACACCCGCCGGGGCCAAAAACATTCAGTACTTC. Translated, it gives CASTLGTPAGAKNIQYF.